The T cell receptor (beta chain) described here comes from a study of OX40 agonist ivuxolimab in advanced cancers. At the level of the study: Patients took ivuxolimab, an agonistic anti-OX40 (CD134) antibody. There were three patients with partial responses, one having hepatocellular carcinoma and two cutaneous melanoma.

This clone was recorded only once. Data came from immunoSEQ multiplex PCR; TCRdb stores just in-frame clones and leaves some out. Of tens of thousands of clones listed, 65% to 75% are singletons. Germline loops: CDR1 MNHNY, CDR2 SVGAGI (reference sequence). With 0 bases removed from V and 7 bases from J, the gap between germline ends came to 10 bases. This CDR3 is built from 15 residues. The clonotype comes from an adult with an advanced solid tumor such as melanoma, head and neck, liver or kidney cancer. The chain uses TRBV6-6 and TRBJ1-6; D gene ambiguous. This specimen was CD4+ or CD8+ T cells sorted from blood, taken in a trial of the OX40 agonist ivuxolimab. The CDR3 here is CASSYSPDGNSPLHF. The CDR3 coding sequence is TGTGCCAGCAGTTACTCGCCGGATGGGAATTCACCCCTCCACTTT.